This TCR beta chain was found in a study of cytomegalovirus exposure and HLA in healthy donors. Study-wide results and limits: It was confirmed in vitro that a few of the CMV-associated chains were specific for CMV antigens.

Deletions cut 3 bases from V and 6 bases from J, with 11 bases between. This CDR3 region has 14 residues. The germline CDR1 and CDR2 sequences are MDHEN and SYDVKM. Primers for the PCR totalled 60 Vbeta and 13 Jbeta. Sequencing used immunoSEQ multiplex PCR; TCRdb keeps in-frame clones, though not all of them. Here the sample spans about 120,000 clones, over 65% being singletons. There are a few counts of this clone. Its antigen is unidentified. The clonotype originates from a woman in her forties in good health and CMV-seropositive. This chain connects TRBV28 to TRBJ2-2; D uncertain. Sequencing input: PBMCs. The CDR3 nucleotides read TGTGCCAGCAGTTTGAGGCTCAACGCCGGGGAGCTGTTTTTT. It is translated as CASSLRLNAGELFF.